The 3 T cell receptor beta chains below come from one sample, sequenced in a study of cytomegalovirus exposure and HLA in healthy donors. PCR primers comprised 60 Vbeta and 13 Jbeta primers. Data came from immunoSEQ multiplex PCR; TCRdb stores just in-frame clones and leaves some out. The sample carries 90,000 or so clones, 80% to 90% recorded once. The source material was PBMCs. The receptors originated from a man aged 30 to 39 in good health and CMV-seropositive.

The chain uses TRBV28 and TRBJ1-6; D gene unclear. Germline V gene data show CDR1 as MDHEN and CDR2 as SYDVKM. Trimming cost V 4 bases and J 9 bases, with 13 bases left between them. CDR3 length equals 14 residues. This chain's CDR3 is CASSSPGLSSPLHF. In nucleotides, the CDR3 is TGTGCCAGCAGTTCCCCGGGTCTGAGTTCACCCCTCCACTTT. Filled out from reference TRBV28 and TRBJ1-6, the complete variable domain reads DVKVTQSSRYLVKRTGEKVFLECVQDMDHENMFWYRQDPGLGLRLIYFSYDVKMKEKGDIPEGYSVSREKKERFSLILESASTNQTSMYLCASSSPGLSSPLHFGNGTRLTVT.

This chain uses TRBV28 with TRBJ1-2; the D is unclear. This CDR3 is built from 12 residues. Germline V gene sequence: CDR1 MDHEN, CDR2 SYDVKM. V was cut by 3 bases and J by 6 bases, with 8 bases left in between. The CDR3 sequence: CASSFWENGYTF. The CDR3 DNA sequence: TGTGCCAGCAGTTTTTGGGAGAATGGCTACACCTTC.

The rearrangement links TRBV11-2 to TRBJ2-3; 7 bases fit TRBD2. The V and J ends lost 5 bases and 3 bases, in that order; junction bases with no gene match: 8. From germline, CDR1 is SGHAT and CDR2 FQNNGV. The CDR3 is made up of 15 amino acids. The CDR3 spells CASSVLAGGTDTQYF. DNA for the CDR3: TGTGCCAGCAGCGTTTTAGCGGGTGGTACAGATACGCAGTATTTT.